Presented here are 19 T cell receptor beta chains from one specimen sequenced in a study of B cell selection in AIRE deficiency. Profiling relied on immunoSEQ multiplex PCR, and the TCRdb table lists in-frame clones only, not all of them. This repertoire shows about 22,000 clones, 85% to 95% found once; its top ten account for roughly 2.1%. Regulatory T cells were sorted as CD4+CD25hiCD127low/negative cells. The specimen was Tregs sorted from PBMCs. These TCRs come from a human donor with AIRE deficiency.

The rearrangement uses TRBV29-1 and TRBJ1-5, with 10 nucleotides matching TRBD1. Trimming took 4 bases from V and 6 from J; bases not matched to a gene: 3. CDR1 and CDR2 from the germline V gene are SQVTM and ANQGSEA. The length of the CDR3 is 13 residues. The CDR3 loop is CSVGQGAGQPQHF. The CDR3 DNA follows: TGCAGCGTTGGACAGGGGGCAGGTCAGCCCCAGCATTTT.

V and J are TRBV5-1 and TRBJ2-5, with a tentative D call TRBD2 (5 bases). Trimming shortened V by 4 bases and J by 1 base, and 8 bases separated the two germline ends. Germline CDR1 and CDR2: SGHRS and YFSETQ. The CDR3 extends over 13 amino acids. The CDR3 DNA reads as TGCGCCAGCAGCGAGGGCCGCCAAGAGACCCAGTACTTC. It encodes CASSEGRQETQYF.

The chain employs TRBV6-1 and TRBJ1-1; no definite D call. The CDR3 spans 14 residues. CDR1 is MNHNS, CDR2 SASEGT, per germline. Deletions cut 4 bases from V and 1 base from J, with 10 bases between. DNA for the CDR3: TGTGCCAGCAGTGGTTACGTAGGGAACACTGAAGCTTTCTTT. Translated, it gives CASSGYVGNTEAFF.

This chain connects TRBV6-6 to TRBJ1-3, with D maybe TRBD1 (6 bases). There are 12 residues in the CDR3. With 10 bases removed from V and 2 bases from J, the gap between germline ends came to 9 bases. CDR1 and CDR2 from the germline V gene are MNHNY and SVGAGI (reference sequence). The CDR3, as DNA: TGTGCCACCGGGGGGCCTGGAAACACCATATATTTT. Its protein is CATGGPGNTIYF.

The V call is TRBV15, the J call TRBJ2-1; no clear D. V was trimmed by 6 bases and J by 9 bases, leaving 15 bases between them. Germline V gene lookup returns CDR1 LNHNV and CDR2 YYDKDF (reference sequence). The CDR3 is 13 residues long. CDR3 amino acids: CATSALRRSEQFF. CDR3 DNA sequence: TGTGCCACCAGTGCCCTGCGTCGGAGTGAGCAGTTCTTC.

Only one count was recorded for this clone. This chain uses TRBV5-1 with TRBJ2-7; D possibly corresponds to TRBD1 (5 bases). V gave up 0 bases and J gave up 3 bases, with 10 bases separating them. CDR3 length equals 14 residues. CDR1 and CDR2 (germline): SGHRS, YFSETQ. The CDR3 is CASSLVQDFYEQYF. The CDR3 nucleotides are TGCGCCAGCAGCTTGGTACAGGATTTCTACGAGCAGTACTTC.

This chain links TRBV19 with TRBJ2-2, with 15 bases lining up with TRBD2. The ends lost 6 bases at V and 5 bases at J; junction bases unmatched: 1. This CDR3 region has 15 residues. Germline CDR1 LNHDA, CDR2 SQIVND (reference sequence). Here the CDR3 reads CASRGLAGGTGELFF. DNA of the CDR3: TGTGCCAGTAGGGGACTAGCGGGAGGTACCGGGGAGCTGTTTTTT.

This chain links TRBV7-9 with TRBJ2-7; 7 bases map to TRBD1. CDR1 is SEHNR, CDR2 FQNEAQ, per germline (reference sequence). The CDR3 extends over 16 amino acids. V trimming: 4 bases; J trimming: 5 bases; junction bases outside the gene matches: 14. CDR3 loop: CASSSGTVPFVDEQYF. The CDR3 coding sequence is TGTGCCAGCAGCTCCGGGACAGTTCCCTTCGTAGACGAGCAGTACTTC.

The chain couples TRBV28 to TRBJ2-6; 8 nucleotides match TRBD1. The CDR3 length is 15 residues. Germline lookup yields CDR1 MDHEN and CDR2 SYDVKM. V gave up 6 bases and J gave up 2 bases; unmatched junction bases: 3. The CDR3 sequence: CASRYRGTGANVLTF. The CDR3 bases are TGTGCCAGCAGATACAGGGGGACTGGGGCCAACGTCCTGACTTTC.

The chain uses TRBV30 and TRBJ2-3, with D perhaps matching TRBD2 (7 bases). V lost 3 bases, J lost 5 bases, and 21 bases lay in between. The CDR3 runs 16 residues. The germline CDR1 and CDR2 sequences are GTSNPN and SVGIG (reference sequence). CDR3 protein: CAWSRGASGWKDTQYF. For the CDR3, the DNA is TGTGCCTGGAGCCGGGGGGCGTCCGGATGGAAAGATACGCAGTATTTT.

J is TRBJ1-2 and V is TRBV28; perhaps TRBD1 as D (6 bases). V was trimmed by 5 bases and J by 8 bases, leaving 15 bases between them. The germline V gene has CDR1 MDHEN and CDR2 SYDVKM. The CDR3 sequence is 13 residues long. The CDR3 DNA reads TGTGCCAGCAGTGGATACAGGGCGGGCGGCTACACCTTC. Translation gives CASSGYRAGGYTF.

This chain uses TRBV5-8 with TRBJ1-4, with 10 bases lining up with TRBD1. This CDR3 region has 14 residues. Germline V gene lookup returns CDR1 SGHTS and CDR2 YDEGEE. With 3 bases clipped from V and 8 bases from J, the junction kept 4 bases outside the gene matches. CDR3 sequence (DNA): TGTGCCAGCAGCTGGGGACAGGGGTACGAAAAACTGTTTTTT. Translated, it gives CASSWGQGYEKLFF.

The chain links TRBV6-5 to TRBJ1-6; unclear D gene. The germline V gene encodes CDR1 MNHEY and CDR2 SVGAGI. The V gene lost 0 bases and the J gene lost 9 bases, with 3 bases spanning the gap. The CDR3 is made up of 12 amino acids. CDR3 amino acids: CASSYSRSPLHF. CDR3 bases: TGTGCCAGCAGTTACTCCCGTTCACCCCTCCACTTT.

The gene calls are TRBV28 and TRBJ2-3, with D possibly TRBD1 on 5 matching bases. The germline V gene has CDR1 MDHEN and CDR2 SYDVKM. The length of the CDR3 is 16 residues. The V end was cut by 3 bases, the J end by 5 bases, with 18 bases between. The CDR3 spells CASSLTQGGWRDTQYF. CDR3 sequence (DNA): TGTGCCAGCAGTTTGACCCAGGGCGGATGGAGAGATACGCAGTATTTT. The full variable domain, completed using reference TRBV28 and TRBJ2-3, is DVKVTQSSRYLVKRTGEKVFLECVQDMDHENMFWYRQDPGLGLRLIYFSYDVKMKEKGDIPEGYSVSREKKERFSLILESASTNQTSMYLCASSLTQGGWRDTQYFGPGTRLTVL.

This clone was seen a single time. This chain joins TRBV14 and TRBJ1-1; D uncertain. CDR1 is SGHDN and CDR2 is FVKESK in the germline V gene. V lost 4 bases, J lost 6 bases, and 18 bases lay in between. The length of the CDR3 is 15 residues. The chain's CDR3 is CASSLRFVEGSEAFF. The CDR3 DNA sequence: TGTGCCAGCAGCCTCCGTTTTGTCGAAGGCTCTGAAGCTTTCTTT.

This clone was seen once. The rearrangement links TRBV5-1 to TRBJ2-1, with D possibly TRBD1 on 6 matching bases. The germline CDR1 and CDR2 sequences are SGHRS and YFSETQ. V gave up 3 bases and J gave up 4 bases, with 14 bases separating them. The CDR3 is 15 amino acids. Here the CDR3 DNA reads TGCGCCAGCAGCTCCCCGGGACACCGATACAATGAGCAGTTCTTC. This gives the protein CASSSPGHRYNEQFF.

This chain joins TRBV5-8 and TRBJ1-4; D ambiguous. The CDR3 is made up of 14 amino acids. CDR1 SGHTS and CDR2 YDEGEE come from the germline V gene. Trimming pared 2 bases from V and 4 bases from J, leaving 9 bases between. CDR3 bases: TGTGCCAGCAGCTTCCTAACGGGTAATGAAAAACTGTTTTTT. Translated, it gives CASSFLTGNEKLFF.

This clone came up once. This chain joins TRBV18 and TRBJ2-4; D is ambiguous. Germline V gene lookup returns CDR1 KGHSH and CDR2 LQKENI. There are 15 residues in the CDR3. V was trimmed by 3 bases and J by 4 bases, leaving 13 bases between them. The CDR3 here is CASSPRRLGKNIQYF. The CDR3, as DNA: TGTGCCAGCTCACCTCGACGGTTGGGGAAAAACATTCAGTACTTC.

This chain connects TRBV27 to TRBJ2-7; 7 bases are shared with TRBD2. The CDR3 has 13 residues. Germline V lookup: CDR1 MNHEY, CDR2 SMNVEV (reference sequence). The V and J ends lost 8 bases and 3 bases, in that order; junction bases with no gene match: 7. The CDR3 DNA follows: TGTGCCAGCGCCTTGGGGGGGGGCTACGAGCAGTACTTC. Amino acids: CASALGGGYEQYF.